These 19 T cell receptor beta chains were sequenced from one sample in a study of blood T cells in healthy people across ages. With a J-beta primer mix and a sample-barcoded 5' primer, a second PCR ran about 7 to 12 cycles. TCRdb processed the 5' RACE reads anew with MiXCR; each CDR3 protein has one entry. The table lists around 900,000 distinct CDR3 sequences, less than 35% of them singletons. Specimen: blood. These receptors all stem from a woman older than 75 in good health.

This clonotype was recorded many times. The genes are TRBV12-3 or TRBV12-4 and TRBJ2-1; no firm D call. Trimming stripped 7 bases from V and 3 bases from J, with 16 bases between. CDR3 length equals 15 residues. The CDR3 nucleotides are TGTGCCAGCACCCAGAGACTTTTCGGCTACAATGAGCAGTTCTTC. Its translation is CASTQRLFGYNEQFF.

The CDR3 nucleotides read TGTGCCAGCAGCTTACTATGGGACAGAGGCACAGATACGCAGTATTTT. It encodes CASSLLWDRGTDTQYF. V and J are TRBV27 and TRBJ2-3; 7 bases are a match to TRBD1. Looked up from germline, CDR1 is MNHEY and CDR2 is SMNVEV (reference sequence). The CDR3 spans 16 residues. V shed 6 bases, J shed 1 base, and the junction held 10 bases outside the gene matches.

This chain joins TRBV12-3 or TRBV12-4 and TRBJ2-5, with 7 positions matching TRBD2. This CDR3 has 11 residues. V shed 7 bases and J 6 bases; nucleotides not matched to a gene: 2. CDR3 amino acids: CASTGGKTQYF. CDR3 nucleotide sequence: TGTGCCAGCACGGGGGGAAAGACCCAGTACTTC.

The table lists this clonotype with many counts. The genes are TRBV20-1 and TRBJ1-2; 10 bases fit TRBD1. With V trimmed by 8 bases and J by 5 bases, 2 bases remained unmatched. CDR1 DFQATT and CDR2 SNEGSKA come from the germline V gene (reference sequence). The CDR3 is made up of 11 amino acids. DNA for the CDR3: TGCAGTCCGGGACAGGGGTATGGCTACACCTTC. It codes for CSPGQGYGYTF.

This clonotype was seen only once. The chain employs TRBV6-5 and TRBJ1-1; 8 nucleotides match TRBD1. There are 12 residues in the CDR3. Germline CDR1 reads MNHEY; CDR2 reads SVGAGI. After removal of 7 bases from V and 9 bases from J, the junction contained 7 bases not matched to a gene. The CDR3 reads CASKSRQGKAFF. The CDR3 DNA follows: TGTGCCAGCAAATCCCGACAGGGGAAAGCTTTCTTT.

This clonotype was counted a few times. A much larger clone lies one base from this, so it may be a read error. V gene TRBV7-9 combines with J gene TRBJ2-1; D may be TRBD2 (5 bases). V was trimmed by 5 bases and J by 13 bases, leaving 24 bases between them. CDR1 is SEHNR, CDR2 FQNEAQ, per germline (reference sequence). The CDR3 covers 15 residues. CDR3 DNA: TGTGCCAGCAGCCCACGGGCGGGCCCCCAAGAGACCCAGTTCTTC. As protein: CASSPRAGPQETQFF.

In its sample, this clonotype was seen many times. J is TRBJ2-4 and V is TRBV12-3 or TRBV12-4, with D perhaps TRBD1 (7 bases). Trimming removed 5 bases at V and 0 bases at J, with 11 bases between. This CDR3 is built from 15 residues. CDR3 in amino acids: CASSAGGPAKNIQYF. CDR3 in DNA: TGTGCCAGCAGTGCAGGGGGGCCAGCCAAAAACATTCAGTACTTC.

At least ten counts were recorded for this clonotype. The rearrangement links TRBV10-3 to TRBJ2-3; 7 nucleotides line up with TRBD2. Trimming removed 2 bases from V and 1 base from J; junction bases left unmatched: 15. Germline V gene data show CDR1 as ENHRY and CDR2 as SYGVKD. The CDR3 sequence is 19 residues long. The CDR3 sequence is CAISERSGVYSSGTDTQYF. The DNA for the CDR3 is TGTGCCATCAGTGAGAGGAGCGGGGTTTATAGTTCGGGCACAGATACGCAGTATTTT.

As for this clonotype: This may stem from a read error, because a much larger clone lies one nucleotide away. The genes are TRBV6-6 and TRBJ2-6; 9 bases fit TRBD1. The CDR3 is 17 residues long. Per the germline V gene, CDR1 is MNHNY and CDR2 is SVGAGI (reference sequence). CDR3 protein: CASSSQGAASGANVRTF. CDR3 DNA: TGTGCCAGCAGCTCACAGGGGGCAGCATCTGGGGCCAACGTCCGGACTTTC.

This clonotype was observed a few times. The chain uses TRBV3-1 and TRBJ1-1; D is uncertain. Germline assignment: CDR1 LGHDT and CDR2 YNNKEL (reference sequence). V lost 4 bases and J lost 3, with 9 bases in between. The CDR3 extends over 13 amino acids. CDR3 residues: CASSPQRDTEAFF. The CDR3 DNA follows: TGTGCCAGCAGCCCTCAAAGGGACACTGAAGCTTTCTTT.

To note about this clonotype: A much larger clone sits a single nucleotide away, making a read error possible. This chain uses TRBV20-1 with TRBJ2-5, with 7 bases that match TRBD1. V shed 8 bases and J 4 bases; nucleotides not matched to a gene: 10. The CDR3 runs to 13 residues. CDR1 and CDR2 from the germline V gene are DFQATT and SNEGSKA (reference sequence). The CDR3 DNA follows: TGCAGTTGCGATTCGACAGGGCGAGAGACCCAGTACTTC. Amino acids: CSCDSTGRETQYF.

This clonotype occurred a few times. This sequence joins TRBV20-1 and TRBJ1-5, with a tentative D call TRBD1 (5 bases). The CDR3 runs to 16 residues. V shed 1 base and J shed 0 bases, with 13 bases lying between them. CDR1 and CDR2 (germline): DFQATT, SNEGSKA (reference sequence). The CDR3 nucleotides are TGCAGTGCTAGAGGTTGGCAGGGCCCTAGCAATCAGCCCCAGCATTTT. Encoded protein: CSARGWQGPSNQPQHF.

This clonotype was picked up a small number of times. Possible read error: a much larger clone is one base away. The CDR3 region is CASSPGVGTSGHNEQYF. The CDR3 DNA sequence: TGTGCCAGCAGCCCGGGGGTGGGGACTAGCGGCCACAATGAGCAGTACTTC. V gene TRBV9 combines with J gene TRBJ2-1, with 11 bases aligning to TRBD2. Matching the DNA end better, TRBJ2-7 makes the J call doubtful. This CDR3 is 17 amino acids long. Germline values: CDR1 SGDLS, CDR2 YYNGEE.

This clonotype was observed many times. The chain links TRBV6-2 or TRBV6-3 to TRBJ2-7, with D uncertain. This CDR3 is built from 12 residues. Trimming took 5 bases from V and 3 from J, leaving 8 bases between them. In germline, CDR1 is MNHEY, CDR2 SVGEGT. CDR3 in DNA: TGTGCCAGCAGTCCCACGTACTACGAGCAGTACTTC. Protein: CASSPTYYEQYF.

V gene TRBV28 combines with J gene TRBJ1-5, with unresolved D. Trimming took 5 bases from V and 5 from J, leaving 4 bases between them. From germline, CDR1 is MDHEN and CDR2 SYDVKM. The length of the CDR3 is 11 residues. The CDR3 DNA is TGTGCCAGCAGTAAGGATCAGCCCCAGCATTTT. As protein: CASSKDQPQHF.

The chain carries TRBV7-8 and TRBJ2-2; no reliable D call. CDR1 is SGHVS and CDR2 is FQNEAQ in the germline V gene. This CDR3 has 13 amino acids. V lost 2 bases to trimming and J lost 4 bases, with 5 bases between them. The CDR3 loop reads CASSLYLTGELFF. In DNA form, the CDR3 reads TGTGCCAGCAGCTTATATCTCACCGGGGAGCTGTTTTTT.

The rearrangement joins TRBV7-2 to TRBJ2-3; TRBD2 might be the D (6 bases). The CDR3 contains 15 residues. From germline, CDR1 is SGHTA and CDR2 FQGNSA. V was trimmed by 5 bases and J by 5 bases, leaving 17 bases between them. This chain's CDR3 is CASSGLLGKGDTQYF. CDR3 nucleotide sequence: TGTGCCAGCAGCGGACTATTGGGGAAGGGAGATACGCAGTATTTT.

As to this clonotype: A clone one base away is much larger, so this may be a read error. V usage is TRBV5-1 and J usage is TRBJ2-3; D is uncertain. V lost 2 bases to trimming and J lost 0 bases, with 13 bases between them. CDR3 length: 16 amino acids. Germline assignment: CDR1 SGHRS and CDR2 YFSETQ. In nucleotides, the CDR3 is TGCGCCAGCAGCTTAATTGGGCTCCTCAGCACAGATACGCAGTATTTT. As protein: CASSLIGLLSTDTQYF.

This clonotype was observed a handful of times. This may be a read error: a much more frequent sequence differs by one nucleotide. V usage is TRBV20-1 and J usage is TRBJ2-1, with 9 bases that match TRBD2. Germline values: CDR1 DFQATT, CDR2 SNEGSKA (reference sequence). The CDR3 sequence is 13 residues long. The chain's CDR3 is CTPLAGRRNEQFF. CDR3 coding DNA: TGCACTCCTCTAGCGGGGCGACGCAATGAGCAGTTCTTC.